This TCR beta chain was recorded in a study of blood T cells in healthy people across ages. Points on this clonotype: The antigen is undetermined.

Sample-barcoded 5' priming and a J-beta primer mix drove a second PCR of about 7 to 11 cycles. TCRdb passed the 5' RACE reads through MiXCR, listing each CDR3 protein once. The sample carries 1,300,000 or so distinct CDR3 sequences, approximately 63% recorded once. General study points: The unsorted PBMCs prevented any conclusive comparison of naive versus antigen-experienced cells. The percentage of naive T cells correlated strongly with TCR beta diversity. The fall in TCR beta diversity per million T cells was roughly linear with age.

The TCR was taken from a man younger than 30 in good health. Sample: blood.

The CDR3 region has the DNA TGCAGTGCTTACAGACGCTACGAGCAGTACTTC. Translated, it gives CSAYRRYEQYF. The V call is TRBV20-1, the J call TRBJ2-7, with no clear D. Germline V lookup: CDR1 DFQATT, CDR2 SNEGSKA (reference sequence). CDR3 size: 11 residues. The V end was cut by 5 bases, the J end by 3 bases, with 8 bases between.